Listed below are T cell receptor beta chains from one sample, sequenced in a study of STAT5B mutations in CD4+ large granular lymphocyte leukemia. TCRdb's copy holds only in-frame clones and misses some; the assay was immunoSEQ multiplex PCR. The sample carries 20,000 to 25,000 clones, 60% to 80% recorded once. Sequenced input: CD4+ T cells from blood buffy coats. The receptors come from a human donor in good health. The CDR3 runs from the conserved cysteine through the conserved F or W. The D gene is left open where the match is weak. Where a row states a size, it is once, few, many or the class of an expanded clone; other rows omit it.

clone_size,v_call,j_call,d_call,cdr3_aa,cdr3_nt
-,TRBV19,TRBJ1-1,TRBD1,CASSPRDRGFTEAFF,TGTGCCAGTAGTCCCAGGGACAGGGGTTTCACTGAAGCTTTCTTT
-,TRBV7-9,TRBJ1-2,-,CASSFDARRAWGYTF,TGTGCCAGCAGCTTTGACGCCAGGAGGGCATGGGGCTACACCTTC
-,TRBV5-6,TRBJ2-3,TRBD2,CASSFTSGGLTDTQYF,TGTGCCAGCAGCTTCACTAGCGGGGGCCTCACAGATACGCAGTATTTT
-,TRBV4-3,TRBJ2-3,TRBD2,CASSQDSVVRRGGRTDTQYF,TGCGCCAGCAGCCAAGATAGCGTGGTTCGGCGGGGGGGAAGAACAGATACGCAGTATTTT
few,TRBV5-4,TRBJ2-5,TRBD2,CASSSGLAGVGVGETQYF,TGTGCCAGCAGCTCCGGACTAGCGGGAGTGGGGGTGGGAGAGACCCAGTACTTC
few,TRBV5-5,TRBJ2-5,TRBD2,CASSRVAGLETQYF,TGTGCCAGCAGCAGGGTAGCGGGACTGGAGACCCAGTACTTC
-,TRBV19,TRBJ2-7,-,CASSIDDRIGREQYF,TGTGCCAGTAGTATAGATGACAGGATTGGGCGAGAGCAGTACTTC
-,TRBV14,TRBJ2-7,TRBD1,CASSRRTGEREQYF,TGTGCCAGCAGCCGGCGGACAGGGGAGCGAGAGCAGTACTTC
-,TRBV7-9,TRBJ1-3,-,CASKDSSGNTIYF,TGTGCCAGCAAGGACAGCTCTGGAAACACCATATATTTT
-,TRBV25-1,TRBJ2-3,-,CASRPWTASTDTQYF,TGTGCCAGCAGACCCTGGACAGCTAGCACAGATACGCAGTATTTT
-,TRBV2,TRBJ1-2,TRBD1,CASSPGQARNYGYTF,TGTGCCAGCAGTCCGGGACAGGCGAGGAACTATGGCTACACCTTC
few,TRBV28,TRBJ1-5,TRBD1,CASRTQGLSNQPQHF,TGTGCCAGCAGAACACAGGGGTTAAGCAATCAGCCCCAGCATTTT
-,TRBV7-9,TRBJ2-1,TRBD2,CASSPLAGGPVDEQFF,TGTGCCAGCAGCCCCCTAGCGGGAGGGCCTGTCGATGAGCAGTTCTTC
-,TRBV15,TRBJ1-5,-,CATSRDFRHTSNQPQHF,TGTGCCACCAGCAGAGATTTCCGACACACTAGCAATCAGCCCCAGCATTTT
-,TRBV11-2,TRBJ2-1,TRBD2,CASSVSGRYNEQFF,TGTGCCAGCAGCGTTAGCGGGAGGTACAATGAGCAGTTCTTC
-,TRBV5-4,TRBJ1-3,-,CASSPSTSGNTIYF,TGTGCCAGCAGCCCTAGTACTTCTGGAAACACCATATATTTT
-,TRBV7-9,TRBJ2-3,-,CASSLSFDTQYF,TGTGCCAGCAGCTTATCTTTTGATACGCAGTATTTT
-,TRBV2,TRBJ1-4,-,CASSGETETNEKLFF,TGTGCCAGCAGTGGGGAGACAGAAACTAATGAAAAACTGTTTTTT
-,TRBV5-1,TRBJ2-3,TRBD1,CASSTGQGSTDTQYF,TGCGCCAGCAGCACCGGACAGGGGAGCACAGATACGCAGTATTTT
once,TRBV9,TRBJ2-7,-,CASSVDAVLTYEQYF,TGTGCCAGCAGCGTAGATGCGGTTCTGACCTACGAGCAGTACTTC
-,TRBV27,TRBJ2-1,-,CATSTAYNEQFF,TGTGCCACTTCGACAGCATACAATGAGCAGTTCTTC
-,TRBV5-5,TRBJ1-2,-,CASSLGVQKRNYGYTF,TGTGCCAGCAGCTTGGGGGTACAAAAAAGGAACTATGGCTACACCTTC
once,TRBV7-2,TRBJ2-7,-,CASSPQGGGGSPYEQYF,TGTGCCAGCAGCCCGCAGGGGGGTGGCGGGAGCCCCTACGAGCAGTACTTC
-,TRBV5-4,TRBJ2-3,TRBD2,CASSLLWLAGRGLSTDTQYF,TGTGCCAGCAGCTTGTTATGGCTAGCGGGACGAGGACTAAGCACAGATACGCAGTATTTT
once,TRBV18,TRBJ1-2,-,CASSPRAEANYGYTF,TGTGCCAGCTCACCACGGGCCGAAGCTAACTATGGCTACACCTTC
-,TRBV5-1,TRBJ2-5,TRBD1,CASSPQGKGAQETQYF,TGCGCCAGCAGCCCCCAGGGGAAGGGGGCCCAAGAGACCCAGTACTTC
-,TRBV6-1,TRBJ1-5,-,CASSATVNQPQHF,TGTGCCAGCAGTGCAACAGTAAATCAGCCCCAGCATTTT
-,TRBV18,TRBJ1-5,-,CASSPGQPNQPQHF,TGTGCCAGCTCACCAGGGCAGCCCAATCAGCCCCAGCATTTT
few,TRBV10-1,TRBJ1-2,-,CASSENRVGNGYTF,TGCGCCAGCAGTGAGAACCGGGTCGGGAATGGCTACACCTTC
-,TRBV7-8,TRBJ2-1,TRBD2,CASSSISGGAGEEQFF,TGTGCCAGCAGCTCTATTAGCGGGGGGGCAGGAGAGGAGCAGTTCTTC
-,TRBV19,TRBJ1-5,-,CASSIVHQSNQPQHF,TGTGCCAGTAGTATAGTTCATCAGAGCAATCAGCCCCAGCATTTT
-,TRBV5-1,TRBJ2-1,TRBD1,CASSSGQGGYNEQFF,TGCGCCAGCAGCTCCGGACAGGGGGGTTACAATGAGCAGTTCTTC
-,TRBV27,TRBJ1-3,TRBD1,CASSLVGDRGDSGNTIYF,TGTGCCAGCAGCTTGGTGGGGGACAGGGGCGACTCTGGAAACACCATATATTTT
few,TRBV6-1,TRBJ1-6,-,CASSSREGESPLHF,TGTGCCAGCAGCTCCCGGGAGGGTGAATCACCCCTCCACTTT
-,TRBV19,TRBJ1-1,-,CASSSGGRNTEAFF,TGTGCCAGCTCTAGTGGGGGAAGGAACACTGAAGCTTTCTTT
-,TRBV28,TRBJ1-2,-,CATSVQVGFDGYTF,TGTGCCACCTCCGTCCAGGTTGGGTTCGATGGCTACACCTTC
-,TRBV7-9,TRBJ2-2,TRBD1,CASSHPGGTGTGELFF,TGTGCCAGCAGCCACCCAGGGGGGACAGGAACCGGGGAGCTGTTTTTT
-,TRBV9,TRBJ2-5,-,CASSVGRAETQYF,TGTGCCAGCAGCGTAGGCAGGGCGGAGACCCAGTACTTC
-,TRBV9,TRBJ2-3,-,CASSVAQRSTDTQYF,TGTGCCAGCAGCGTAGCGCAGCGGAGCACAGATACGCAGTATTTT
-,TRBV27,TRBJ2-2,-,CASSLSGQINTGELFF,TGTGCCAGCAGTTTATCGGGGCAGATCAACACCGGGGAGCTGTTTTTT
-,TRBV6-5,TRBJ1-2,TRBD1,CASSKGQVYGYTF,TGTGCCAGCTCGAAGGGACAGGTCTATGGCTACACCTTC
-,TRBV4-1,TRBJ1-5,-,CASSTPGRGNQPQHF,TGCGCCAGCAGCACCCCGGGTCGCGGTAATCAGCCCCAGCATTTT
few,TRBV5-6,TRBJ1-4,TRBD1,CASSPGTGGIGTNEKLFF,TGTGCCAGCAGCCCCGGGACAGGGGGAATTGGAACTAATGAAAAACTGTTTTTT
-,TRBV30,TRBJ2-1,-,CAWSVLNEQFF,TGTGCCTGGAGTGTACTTAATGAGCAGTTCTTC
-,TRBV28,TRBJ1-2,TRBD1,CASSTGGSNYGYTF,TGTGCCAGCAGTACAGGGGGCTCCAACTATGGCTACACCTTC
-,TRBV5-4,TRBJ2-1,TRBD2,CASSFRSGGYNEQFF,TGTGCCAGCAGCTTTAGGAGCGGGGGTTACAATGAGCAGTTCTTC
-,TRBV21-1,TRBJ2-7,-,CASSKVGFALWDRGSTSYEQYF,TGTGCCAGCAGCAAAGTTGGATTTGCCCTGTGGGACAGGGGAAGTACCTCCTACGAGCAGTACTTC
-,TRBV5-1,TRBJ2-1,TRBD2,CASSRGGEPSIDNEQFF,TGCGCCAGCAGCCGTGGGGGGGAGCCCTCAATCGACAATGAGCAGTTCTTC
-,TRBV6-5,TRBJ2-7,-,CASSPGPRTHEQYF,TGTGCCAGCAGCCCTGGCCCAAGGACACACGAGCAGTACTTC
-,TRBV5-1,TRBJ2-1,-,CASSLAPGPGEQFF,TGCGCCAGCAGCTTGGCTCCAGGGCCCGGAGAGCAGTTCTTC
-,TRBV5-6,TRBJ1-2,-,CASSLGQHYGYTF,TGTGCCAGCAGCTTAGGACAACACTATGGCTACACCTTC
-,TRBV2,TRBJ1-1,TRBD1,CATTGESKTEAFF,TGTGCCACTACAGGGGAATCAAAAACTGAAGCTTTCTTT
-,TRBV27,TRBJ1-1,-,CASSLFPQEDTEAFF,TGTGCCAGCAGTTTATTTCCACAGGAGGACACTGAAGCTTTCTTT
-,TRBV10-3,TRBJ2-5,-,CAISDGEEETQYF,TGTGCCATCAGTGATGGGGAGGAAGAGACCCAGTACTTC
-,TRBV18,TRBJ1-4,-,CASSPQAGEELFF,TGTGCCAGCTCACCACAGGCAGGTGAAGAACTGTTTTTT
-,TRBV5-1,TRBJ1-4,-,CASSLSGGVTTNEKLFF,TGCGCCAGCAGCTTGTCCGGGGGCGTAACAACTAATGAAAAACTGTTTTTT
-,TRBV7-8,TRBJ2-3,-,CASSLGGVGDTQYF,TGTGCCAGCAGCTTAGGGGGTGTGGGAGATACGCAGTATTTT
-,TRBV7-2,TRBJ2-2,TRBD1,CASRPGGNTGELFF,TGTGCCAGCAGACCAGGGGGAAACACCGGGGAGCTGTTTTTT
-,TRBV27,TRBJ2-1,TRBD2,CASSLWSPGLAEGSSYNEQFF,TGTGCCAGCAGTTTATGGTCCCCGGGACTAGCGGAGGGGAGCTCCTACAATGAGCAGTTCTTC